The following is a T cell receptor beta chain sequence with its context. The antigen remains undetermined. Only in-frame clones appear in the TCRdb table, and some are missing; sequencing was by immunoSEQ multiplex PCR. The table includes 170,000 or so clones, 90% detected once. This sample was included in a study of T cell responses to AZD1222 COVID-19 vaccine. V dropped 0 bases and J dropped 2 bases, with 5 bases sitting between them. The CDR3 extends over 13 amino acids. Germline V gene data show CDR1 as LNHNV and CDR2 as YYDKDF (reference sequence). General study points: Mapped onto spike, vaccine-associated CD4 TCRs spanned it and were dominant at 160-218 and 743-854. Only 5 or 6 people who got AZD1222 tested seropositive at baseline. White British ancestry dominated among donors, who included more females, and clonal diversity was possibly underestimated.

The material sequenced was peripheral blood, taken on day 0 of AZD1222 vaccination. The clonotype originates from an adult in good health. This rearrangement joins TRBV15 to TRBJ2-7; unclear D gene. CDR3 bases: TGTGCCACCAGCAGAGATCGGCCCTACGAGCAGTACTTC. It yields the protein CATSRDRPYEQYF. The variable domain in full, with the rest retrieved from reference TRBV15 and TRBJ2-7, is DAMVIQNPRYQVTQFGKPVTLSCSQTLNHNVMYWYQQKSSQAPKLLFHYYDKDFNNEADTPDNFQSRRPNTSFCFLDIRSPGLGDTAMYLCATSRDRPYEQYFGPGTRLTVT.